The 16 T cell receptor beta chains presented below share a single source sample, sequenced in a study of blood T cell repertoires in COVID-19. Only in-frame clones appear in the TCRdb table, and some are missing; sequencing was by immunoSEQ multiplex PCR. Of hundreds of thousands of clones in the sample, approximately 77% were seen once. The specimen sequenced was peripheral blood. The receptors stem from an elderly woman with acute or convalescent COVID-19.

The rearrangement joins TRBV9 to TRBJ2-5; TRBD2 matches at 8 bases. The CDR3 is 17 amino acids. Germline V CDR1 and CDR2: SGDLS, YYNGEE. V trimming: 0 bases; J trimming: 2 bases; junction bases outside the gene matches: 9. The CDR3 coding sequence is TGTGCCAGCAGCGTAGCCGGCGGGGGGTGGGCTCAAGAGACCCAGTACTTC. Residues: CASSVAGGGWAQETQYF.

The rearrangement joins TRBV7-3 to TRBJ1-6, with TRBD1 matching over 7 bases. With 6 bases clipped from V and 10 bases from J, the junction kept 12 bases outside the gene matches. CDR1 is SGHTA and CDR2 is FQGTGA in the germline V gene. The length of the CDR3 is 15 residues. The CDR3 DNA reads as TGTGCCAGCAGTTTGGGCCCACAGGGGCAGTCACCCCTCCACTTT. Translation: CASSLGPQGQSPLHF. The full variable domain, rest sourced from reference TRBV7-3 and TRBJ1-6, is GAGVSQTPSNKVTEKGKYVELRCDPISGHTALYWYRQSLGQGPEFLIYFQGTGAADDSGLPNDRFFAVRPEGSVSTLKIQRTERGDSAVYLCASSLGPQGQSPLHFGNGTRLTVT.

This CDR3 is CASSRAPTGGPSYEQYF. As DNA, the CDR3 is TGTGCCAGCAGCCGGGCCCCGACAGGGGGCCCCTCCTACGAGCAGTACTTC. The chain carries TRBV4-2 and TRBJ2-7; 10 bases align to TRBD1. Trimming took 4 bases from V and 0 from J; bases not matched to a gene: 9. The germline CDR1 and CDR2 sequences are LGHNA and YNFKEQ. CDR3 size: 17 residues.

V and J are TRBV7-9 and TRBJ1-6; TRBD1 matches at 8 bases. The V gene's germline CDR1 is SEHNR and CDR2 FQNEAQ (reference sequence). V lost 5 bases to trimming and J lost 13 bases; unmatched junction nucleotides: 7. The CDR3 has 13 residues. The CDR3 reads CASSAGGVGPLHF. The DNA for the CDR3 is TGTGCCAGCAGCGCAGGGGGCGTTGGTCCCCTCCACTTT.

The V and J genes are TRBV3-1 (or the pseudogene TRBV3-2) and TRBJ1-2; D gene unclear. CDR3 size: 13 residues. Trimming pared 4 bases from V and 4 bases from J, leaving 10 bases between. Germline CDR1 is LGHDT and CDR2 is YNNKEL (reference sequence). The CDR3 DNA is TGTGCCAGCAGCCCCTTGGGAGTCTATGGCTACACCTTC. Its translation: CASSPLGVYGYTF.

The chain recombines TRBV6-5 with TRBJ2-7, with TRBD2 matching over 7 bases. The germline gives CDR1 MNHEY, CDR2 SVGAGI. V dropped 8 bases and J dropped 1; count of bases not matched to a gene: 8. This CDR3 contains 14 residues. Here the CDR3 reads CASSKRDFSYEQYF. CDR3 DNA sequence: TGTGCCAGCTCCAAGCGGGACTTTTCCTACGAGCAGTACTTC.

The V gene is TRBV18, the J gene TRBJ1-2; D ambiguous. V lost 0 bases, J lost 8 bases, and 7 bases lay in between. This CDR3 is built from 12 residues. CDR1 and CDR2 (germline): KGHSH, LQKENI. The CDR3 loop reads CASSPPGHGYTF. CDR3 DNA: TGTGCCAGCTCACCACCGGGCCACGGCTACACCTTC.

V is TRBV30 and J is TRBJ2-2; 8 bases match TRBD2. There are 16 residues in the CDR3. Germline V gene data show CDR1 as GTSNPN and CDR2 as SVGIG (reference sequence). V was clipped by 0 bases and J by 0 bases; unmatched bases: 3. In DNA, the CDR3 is TGTGCCTGGAGTGTTTTCGGGGGGGCGAACACCGGGGAGCTGTTTTTT. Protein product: CAWSVFGGANTGELFF.

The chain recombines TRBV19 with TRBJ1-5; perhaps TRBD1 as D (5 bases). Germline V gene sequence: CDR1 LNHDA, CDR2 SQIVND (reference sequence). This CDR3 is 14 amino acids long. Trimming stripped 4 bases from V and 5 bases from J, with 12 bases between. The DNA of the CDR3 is TGTGCCAGTAGTACTCAGGGTGGGGATCAGCCCCAGCATTTT. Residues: CASSTQGGDQPQHF. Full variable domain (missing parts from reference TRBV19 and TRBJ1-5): DGGITQSPKYLFRKEGQNVTLSCEQNLNHDAMYWYRQDPGQGLRLIYYSQIVNDFQKGDIAEGYSVSREKKESFPLTVTSAQKNPTAFYLCASSTQGGDQPQHFGDGTRLSIL.

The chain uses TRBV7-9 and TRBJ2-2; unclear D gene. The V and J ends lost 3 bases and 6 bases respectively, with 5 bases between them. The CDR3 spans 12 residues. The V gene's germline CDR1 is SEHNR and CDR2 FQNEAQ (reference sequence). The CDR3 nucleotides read TGTGCCAGCAGCTTTCAATCCGGGGAGCTGTTTTTT. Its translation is CASSFQSGELFF.

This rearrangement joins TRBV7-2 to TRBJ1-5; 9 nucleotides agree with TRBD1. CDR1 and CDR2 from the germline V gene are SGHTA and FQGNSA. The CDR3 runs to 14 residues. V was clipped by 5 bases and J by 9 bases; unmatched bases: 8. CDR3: CASSPGQGQGPQHF. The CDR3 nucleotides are TGTGCCAGCAGCCCGGGACAGGGTCAGGGGCCCCAGCATTTT.

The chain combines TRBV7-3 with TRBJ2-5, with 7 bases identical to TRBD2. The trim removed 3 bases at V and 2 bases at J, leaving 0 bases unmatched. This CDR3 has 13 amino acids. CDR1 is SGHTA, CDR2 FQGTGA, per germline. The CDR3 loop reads CASSFGGQETQYF. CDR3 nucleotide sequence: TGTGCCAGCAGCTTCGGGGGGCAAGAGACCCAGTACTTC.

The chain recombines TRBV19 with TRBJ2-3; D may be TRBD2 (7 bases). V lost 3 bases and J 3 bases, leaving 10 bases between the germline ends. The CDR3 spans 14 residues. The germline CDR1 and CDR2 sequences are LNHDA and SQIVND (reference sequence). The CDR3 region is CASSIRGATDTQYF. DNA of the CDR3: TGTGCCAGTAGTATCCGGGGGGCAACAGATACGCAGTATTTT.

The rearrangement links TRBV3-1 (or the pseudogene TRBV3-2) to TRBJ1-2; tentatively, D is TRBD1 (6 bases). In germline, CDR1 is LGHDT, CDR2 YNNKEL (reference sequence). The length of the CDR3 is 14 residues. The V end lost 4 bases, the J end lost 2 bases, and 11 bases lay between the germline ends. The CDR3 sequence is CASSLRTANYGYTF. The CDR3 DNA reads TGTGCCAGCAGCCTTCGGACAGCCAACTATGGCTACACCTTC.

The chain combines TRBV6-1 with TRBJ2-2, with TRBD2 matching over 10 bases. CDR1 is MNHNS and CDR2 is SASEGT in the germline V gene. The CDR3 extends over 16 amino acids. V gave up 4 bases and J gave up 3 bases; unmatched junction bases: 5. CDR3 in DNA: TGTGCCAGCAGTGCCGGACTAGCGGAGTACACCGGGGAGCTGTTTTTT. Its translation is CASSAGLAEYTGELFF.

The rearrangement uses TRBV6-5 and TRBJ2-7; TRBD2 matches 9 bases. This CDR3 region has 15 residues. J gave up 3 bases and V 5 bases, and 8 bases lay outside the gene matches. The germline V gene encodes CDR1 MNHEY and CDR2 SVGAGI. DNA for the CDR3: TGTGCCAGCAGTCCGCGGGGGGGGGACCTCTACGAGCAGTACTTC. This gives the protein CASSPRGGDLYEQYF.